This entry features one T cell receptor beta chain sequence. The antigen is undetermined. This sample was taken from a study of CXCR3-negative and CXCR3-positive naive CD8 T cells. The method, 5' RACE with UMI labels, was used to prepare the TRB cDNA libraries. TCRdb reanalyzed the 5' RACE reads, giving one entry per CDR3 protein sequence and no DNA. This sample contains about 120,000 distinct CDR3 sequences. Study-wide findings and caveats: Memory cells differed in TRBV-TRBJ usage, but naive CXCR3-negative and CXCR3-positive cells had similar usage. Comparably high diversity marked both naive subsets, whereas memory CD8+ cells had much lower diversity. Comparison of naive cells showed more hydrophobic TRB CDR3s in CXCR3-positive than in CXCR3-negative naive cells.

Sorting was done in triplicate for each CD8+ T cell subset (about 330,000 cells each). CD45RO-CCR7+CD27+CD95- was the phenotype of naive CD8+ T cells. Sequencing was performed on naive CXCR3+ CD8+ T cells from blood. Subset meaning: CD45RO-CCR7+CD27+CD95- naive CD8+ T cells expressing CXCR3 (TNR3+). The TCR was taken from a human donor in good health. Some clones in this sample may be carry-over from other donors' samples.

The CDR3 loop reads CASGRGPTDTQYF. The chain combines TRBV4-1 with TRBJ2-3; without DNA, the TCRdb call of TRBD1 cannot be checked. The CDR3 totals 13 residues. The germline CDR1 and CDR2 sequences are MGHRA and YSYEKL.